Each of the 21 T cell receptor beta chains below was sequenced from the same sample in a study of blood T cell repertoires in COVID-19. Only in-frame clones appear in the TCRdb table, and some are missing; sequencing was by immunoSEQ multiplex PCR. The sample carries over 200,000 clones, roughly nine tenths recorded once. The sample taken for sequencing was peripheral blood. Receptors were obtained from a man aged 35 to 55 with active or convalescent COVID-19.

V and J are TRBV24-1 and TRBJ2-1; D may be TRBD1 (6 bases). In germline, CDR1 is KGHDR, CDR2 SFDVKD. Trimming removed 5 bases at V and 14 bases at J, with 18 bases between. This CDR3 is built from 13 residues. The CDR3 here is CATSGRGSLGEFF. CDR3 bases: TGTGCCACCAGTGGCAGGGGCTCCTTAGGGGAGTTCTTC.

CDR3: CASSRNGGDKNIQYF. The CDR3 region has the DNA TGTGCCAGCTCCCGAAATGGGGGGGATAAAAACATTCAGTACTTC. The chain recombines TRBV18 with TRBJ2-4; 7 bases map to TRBD2. Germline CDR1 KGHSH, CDR2 LQKENI. With V trimmed by 6 bases and J by 4 bases, 9 bases remained unmatched. CDR3 length: 15 amino acids.

This chain connects TRBV28 to TRBJ1-2; 7 bases line up with TRBD1. The CDR3 runs 16 residues. Per the germline V gene, CDR1 is MDHEN and CDR2 is SYDVKM. Trimming took 6 bases from V and 4 from J; bases not matched to a gene: 14. CDR3 DNA sequence: TGTGCCAGCAGCTATCTACGGGACAGCTTCTTCTATGGCTACACCTTC. Its translation is CASSYLRDSFFYGYTF.

The chain links TRBV28 to TRBJ2-5; 11 nucleotides align to TRBD2. The CDR3 has 17 amino acids. Per the germline V gene, CDR1 is MDHEN and CDR2 is SYDVKM. V trimming: 2 bases; J trimming: 3 bases; junction bases outside the gene matches: 8. The CDR3 is CASSLPSPLAGEETQYF. The CDR3 bases are TGTGCCAGCAGTTTACCCTCCCCACTAGCGGGGGAAGAGACCCAGTACTTC.

This sequence joins TRBV7-9 and TRBJ2-7; 8 positions agree with TRBD1. CDR1 SEHNR and CDR2 FQNEAQ come from the germline V gene (reference sequence). The V gene end was trimmed by 5 bases and the J gene end by 0 bases; junction bases not matched to a gene: 6. The CDR3 extends over 15 amino acids. This chain's CDR3 is CASSEGQALSYEQYF. The CDR3 DNA sequence: TGTGCCAGCAGCGAGGGACAGGCCCTCTCCTACGAGCAGTACTTC.

This clone appeared a single time. The chain joins TRBV27 to TRBJ2-7, with D maybe TRBD1 (6 bases). V was shortened by 0 bases and J by 2 bases, with 8 bases between the two germline ends. Germline CDR1 MNHEY, CDR2 SMNVEV (reference sequence). CDR3 length: 14 amino acids. CDR3 in amino acids: CASSLSRGAYEQYF. CDR3 nucleotides: TGTGCCAGCAGTTTATCCAGGGGAGCCTACGAGCAGTACTTC.

The CDR3 nucleotides are TGCGCCAGCAGCCGAGCCCCCGGGGGATTCAATCAGCCCCAGCATTTT. This encodes CASSRAPGGFNQPQHF. The chain is built from TRBV4-1 and TRBJ1-5; D might be TRBD1 (5 bases). The CDR3 has 16 amino acids. In germline, CDR1 is MGHRA, CDR2 YSYEKL. V was pared by 4 bases and J by 3 bases, with 16 bases between.

V is TRBV5-1 and J is TRBJ2-5, with 9 bases lining up with TRBD1. CDR1 is SGHRS, CDR2 YFSETQ, per germline. CDR3 length equals 19 residues. The ends lost 0 bases at V and 4 bases at J; junction bases unmatched: 16. DNA of the CDR3: TGCGCCAGCAGCTTGGGCCCCTACAGGGGACAGGGAATCGTAGAGACCCAGTACTTC. Protein product: CASSLGPYRGQGIVETQYF.

This rearrangement joins TRBV6-5 to TRBJ2-2; D might be TRBD2 (5 bases). CDR1 and CDR2 (germline): MNHEY, SVGAGI. Between the trimmed V and J ends, which lost 3 bases and 6 bases, there was a span of 11 bases. The CDR3 runs 14 residues. For the CDR3, the DNA is TGTGCCAGCAGTTATTTTACCGGGGCCGGGGAGCTGTTTTTT. Protein: CASSYFTGAGELFF.

The chain carries TRBV7-3 and TRBJ1-5; D possibly corresponds to TRBD1 (6 bases). The CDR3 spans 16 residues. Germline CDR1 and CDR2: SGHTA and FQGTGA. V was cut by 2 bases and J by 2 bases, with 13 bases left in between. The CDR3 sequence: CASSLAGGAGNQPQHF. The CDR3 DNA is TGTGCCAGCAGCTTAGCGGGGGGCGCAGGCAATCAGCCCCAGCATTTT.

The chain employs TRBV14 and TRBJ1-2, with TRBD1 as a possible D gene (5 bases). Germline-derived CDR1 and CDR2 are SGHDN and FVKESK. V was shortened by 4 bases and J by 9 bases, with 18 bases between the two germline ends. The CDR3 extends over 14 amino acids. CDR3 bases: TGTGCCAGCAGCCCCCGAACGGGGGGAATCAGCTACACCTTC. Its translation: CASSPRTGGISYTF.

V usage is TRBV19 and J usage is TRBJ1-5; TRBD1 is a possible D gene (5 bases). Germline V lookup: CDR1 LNHDA, CDR2 SQIVND (reference sequence). The ends were cut back, 3 bases at V and 9 bases at J, with 15 bases in the middle. The CDR3 runs to 14 residues. The CDR3: CASSIWGGIRPQHF. The CDR3 DNA follows: TGTGCCAGTAGTATCTGGGGGGGGATACGGCCCCAGCATTTT.

The gene calls are TRBV7-3 and TRBJ2-1, with 8 bases that match TRBD2. V shed 8 bases and J 2 bases; nucleotides not matched to a gene: 8. Germline loops: CDR1 SGHTA, CDR2 FQGTGA. The CDR3 has 15 residues. CDR3 sequence (DNA): TGTGCCAGCGCTTCTACGGGGGGGCCCTACAATGAGCAGTTCTTC. Translating gives CASASTGGPYNEQFF.

The chain couples TRBV24-1 to TRBJ2-5, with TRBD1 as a possible D gene (8 bases). Trimming removed 9 bases from V and 1 base from J, with 20 bases in between. The CDR3 covers 16 residues. CDR1 is KGHDR and CDR2 is SFDVKD in the germline V gene. The CDR3 nucleotides are TGTGCCACCCAAGAGGGAGGGCAGGGGGCCCAAGAGACCCAGTACTTC. Translated: CATQEGGQGAQETQYF.

The V gene is TRBV19, the J gene TRBJ1-3; no clear D. V dropped 5 bases and J dropped 0 bases, with 14 bases sitting between them. This CDR3 region has 16 residues. Germline CDR1 reads LNHDA; CDR2 reads SQIVND (reference sequence). The CDR3 sequence: CASSPHTLGSGNTIYF. In DNA form, the CDR3 reads TGTGCCAGTAGTCCCCACACCCTAGGCTCTGGAAACACCATATATTTT. The whole variable domain, filled in from reference TRBV19 and TRBJ1-3, reads DGGITQSPKYLFRKEGQNVTLSCEQNLNHDAMYWYRQDPGQGLRLIYYSQIVNDFQKGDIAEGYSVSREKKESFPLTVTSAQKNPTAFYLCASSPHTLGSGNTIYFGEGSWLTVV.

This chain links TRBV24-1 with TRBJ2-2; D is ambiguous. Germline V gene lookup returns CDR1 KGHDR and CDR2 SFDVKD. This CDR3 is built from 15 residues. Trimming removed 0 bases from V and 4 bases from J, with 8 bases in between. The CDR3 DNA sequence: TGTGCCACCAGTGATTTGTACCCCAGCACCGGGGAGCTGTTTTTT. This codes for CATSDLYPSTGELFF.

The chain carries TRBV6-4 and TRBJ2-7; 9 bases line up with TRBD2. Germline V gene sequence: CDR1 MRHNA, CDR2 SNTAGT. The J segment lost 1 base and the V segment lost 5 bases, leaving 6 bases of the junction unmatched. This CDR3 is built from 15 residues. For the CDR3, the DNA is TGTGCCAGCAGTCCTCCGGGACTAGCTTCCTACGAGCAGTACTTC. The encoded protein is CASSPPGLASYEQYF.

The rearrangement links TRBV5-1 to TRBJ2-7, with 10 bases lining up with TRBD1. The CDR3 covers 14 residues. The V and J ends lost 4 bases and 6 bases, in that order; junction bases with no gene match: 7. The germline CDR1 and CDR2 sequences are SGHRS and YFSETQ. Written as DNA, the CDR3 is TGCGCCAGCAGCATTGGACAGGGGGTCGGCGAGCAGTACTTC. Its translation: CASSIGQGVGEQYF.

This chain connects TRBV12-3 or TRBV12-4 to TRBJ1-1; 8 bases match TRBD1. This CDR3 contains 13 residues. V lost 6 bases and J lost 10; bases outside the gene matches: 10. This CDR3 is CASSFVSGGAAFF. CDR3 DNA: TGTGCCAGCAGCTTTGTTTCAGGGGGCGCAGCTTTCTTT.

This chain joins TRBV18 and TRBJ2-1, with a possible D match to TRBD2 (5 bases). V was pared by 6 bases and J by 0 bases, with 15 bases between. This CDR3 region has 16 residues. Germline CDR1 reads KGHSH; CDR2 reads LQKENI. For the CDR3, the DNA is TGTGCCAGCTCCCTAGGTCCCCGGGGCTCCTACAATGAGCAGTTCTTC. It codes for CASSLGPRGSYNEQFF.

The chain employs TRBV27 and TRBJ2-3; perhaps TRBD1 as D (6 bases). V lost 4 bases to trimming and J lost 6 bases, with 17 bases between them. The CDR3 contains 15 residues. The V gene's germline CDR1 is MNHEY and CDR2 SMNVEV (reference sequence). CDR3 sequence (DNA): TGTGCCAGCAGTTCCTATTCAGGGGTTACCGATACGCAGTATTTT. This codes for CASSSYSGVTDTQYF.